This T cell receptor (beta chain) was observed in a study of vaccination effects on CD4 cells after COVID-19. The ViraFEST assay expanded antigen-specific CD4+ T cells with viral peptide pools before sequencing. Scientists isolated CD4+ T cells after a roughly ten-day culture period ended. Absence of prior SARS-CoV-2 infection characterized the vaccine recipients, who showed negative nucleocapsid antibodies. Culturing of 2 million to 2.5 million PBMC per well took place with around 9 IU/ml IL-2 and approximately 9.9 ug/ml peptides. Both day 3 and day 7 saw half the medium replaced with IL-2 medium. General study points: Late post-vaccination samples showed marked contraction of infection- and vaccine-induced clones.

Clones were sequenced by immunoSEQ multiplex PCR, and TCRdb holds only the in-frame ones, with some missing. The table shows about 23,000 clones, with about three quarters occurring only once. A note on this clone: Its cognate antigen is unknown.

This receptor was obtained from a human donor who received a COVID-19 vaccine. Specimen: CD4+ T cells from PBMCs cultured with SARS-CoV-2 spike peptides, collected before COVID-19 vaccination.

CDR3 sequence reads: CASSIVSAAETQYF. The DNA for the CDR3 is TGTGCCAGTAGTATAGTTAGCGCGGCCGAGACCCAGTACTTC. The chain joins TRBV19 to TRBJ2-5; D is possibly TRBD2 (5 bases). V was pared by 1 base and J by 5 bases, with 11 bases between. The CDR3 has 14 residues. CDR1 is LNHDA, CDR2 SQIVND, per germline (reference sequence).